This paragraph covers one T cell receptor (beta chain) sequence. Its antigen remains undetermined. Base qualities are missing; no much larger clone stands one base away. This specimen comes from a study of T cell responses to AZD1222 COVID-19 vaccine (dated by TCRdb to the early 2020s). Turning to the overall study: AZD1222 recipients with second doses at about 4 weeks or about 12 weeks were pooled, because spike-specific TCR depth and breadth did not differ between schedules. TCR sequencing was performed for some 250 trial participants, of whom 207 were given two doses of AZD1222 and some 25 were given two doses of MenACWY control vaccine. Trial participants were enrolled by age into 18-55, 56-69 and 70-plus year subgroups, with roughly 150, 30 and 60 TCR-sequenced participants respectively.

The CDR3 regions of human TCRbeta chains were subjected to immunosequencing. The original methods were these. TCRs in the repertoires were compared against a reference library of SARS-CoV-2-specific TCRs that had been generated with the MIRA antigen-specificity platform. Breadth meant the fraction of unique TCRs that were SARS-CoV-2-associated, whereas depth meant the fraction of total T cells that were SARS-CoV-2-associated. Using the MIRA data, each spike-specific TCR was mapped to the spike region that the TCR reacts to and placed in a CD4 or CD8 class. Log10-transformed breadth and depth values were compared by one-way ANOVA with Sidak's multiple comparisons tests. TCRdb limited this immuneACCESS table to in-frame rearrangements with V and J called. A share of clones is missing; checked studies link under half to unresolved V genes, and the rest is unexplained. V and J calls and clone size are those listed in that table; D and trimming were worked out from the DNA. This sample has 75,000 to 90,000 clones in its table, and roughly 83% of those were observed once. Roughly 8.7% of the sample rests with the top ten.

Explained via the paper, the time point label denotes: baseline before first vaccination. Samples from vaccinated people were obtained from the UK trials COV001 and COV002, which included a single-blind randomized controlled phase 2/3 trial of AZD1222 (ChAdOx1 nCoV-19) in healthy adults. For TCRbeta chain sequencing, PBMC samples were collected from trial participants at day 0 and at day 28 after the second dose. In the germline V gene (reference sequence), CDR1 corresponds to DFQATT and CDR2 to SNEGSKA. Trimming costs V 7 bases and J 5 bases, and their ends lie 11 bases apart. The CDR3 sequence holds 11 residues, the cysteine and phenylalanine included. Of all the DNA, just the CDR3 is kept, 33 bases in frame from base 1. Results the study describes overall, beyond this receptor: Participants were mostly white British and included more females than males, and it was suggested by the authors that clonal diversity may have been underestimated. In the small 56-69-year group, the increase in depth fell short of significance, most likely because of low power. Reportedly, close to half of the unique spike-specific TCRs recognized epitopes lying outside the regions that are mutated in the B.1.351 and B.1.1.7 variants. A significant rise in spike-specific TCR breadth and depth was observed after two AZD1222 doses relative to day 0 and relative to MenACWY recipients. No day 14 peak-response samples were available, so repertoires were characterized only after the peak T cell response. Vaccine-associated CD4 TCRs spanned the whole spike protein, with dominant responses in regions 160-218 and 743-854. Conclusions about previously exposed vaccinees are limited, since just six AZD1222 recipients were seropositive for SARS-CoV-2 at baseline.

The source was peripheral blood, collected on day 0 of AZD1222 vaccination. The clonotype was recovered from an adult in good health. Recombination connected TRBV20-1 to TRBJ2-5, with no confident D gene call. The CDR3 is CSGILRETQYF. The DNA sequence is given as TGCAGTGGGATCCTCCGGGAGACCCAGTACTTC.